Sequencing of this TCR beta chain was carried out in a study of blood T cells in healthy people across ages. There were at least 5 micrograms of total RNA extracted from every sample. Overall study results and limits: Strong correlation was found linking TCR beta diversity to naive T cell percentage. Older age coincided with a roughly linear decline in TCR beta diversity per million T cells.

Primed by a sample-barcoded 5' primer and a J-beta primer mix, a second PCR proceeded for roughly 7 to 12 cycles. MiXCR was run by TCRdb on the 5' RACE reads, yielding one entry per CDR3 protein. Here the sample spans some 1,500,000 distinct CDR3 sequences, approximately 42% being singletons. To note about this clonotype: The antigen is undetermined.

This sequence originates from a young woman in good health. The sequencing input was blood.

For the CDR3, the DNA is TGCGCCAGCAGCCAACCTCAGGGAGGGACTGAAGCTTTCTTT. It translates to CASSQPQGGTEAFF. The chain combines TRBV4-1 with TRBJ1-1, with TRBD1 as a possible D gene (5 bases). CDR3 size: 14 residues. The germline gives CDR1 MGHRA, CDR2 YSYEKL. Trimming took 2 bases from V and 5 from J, leaving 12 bases between them.